This section outlines one TCR beta chain sequence together with its context. Recruits, aged about 18 to 95 years, lived in 24 US areas. Which cohort a participant joined came from the clinical history participants gave. In the authors' workflow: The assay estimated nucleated cells by amplifying reference gene primers. Only in-frame clones appear in the TCRdb table, and some are missing; sequencing was by immunoSEQ multiplex PCR. V and J calls and clone size are copied from that table; D and trimming were computed from the DNA. The table records hundreds of thousands of clones, about 87% of them present only once. V gave up 0 bases and J gave up 1 base, with 3 bases separating them. CDR1 and CDR2 (germline): LNHDA, SQIVND (reference sequence). The CDR3 covers 13 residues. This specimen belongs to a study of blood T cell repertoires in COVID-19. At the level of the study: In each case, the material was cDNA or gDNA derived from T cells, B-cell-depleted T cells, or PBMCs.

This TCR derives from a woman in her 40s with acute COVID-19. The specimen sequenced was PBMCs or T cells enriched from blood (not recorded which). This chain links TRBV19 with TRBJ1-1; D gene uncertain. CDR3 bases: TGTGCCAGTAGTATAGACCGGAACACTGAAGCTTTCTTT. Protein sequence: CASSIDRNTEAFF.